Sequencing of this T cell receptor beta chain was carried out in a study of CD8 T cells in ankylosing spondylitis. Points from the study as a whole: Disease-linked clones were reportedly significantly enriched in matched ankylosing spondylitis synovial fluid. A TCR beta motif of 8 or 9 highly homologous variants appeared characteristic of ankylosing spondylitis blood.

Germline CDR1 reads SNHLY; CDR2 reads FYNNEI. The CDR3 runs to 14 residues. With V trimmed by 4 bases and J by 5 bases, 5 bases remained unmatched. To note about this clonotype: The antigen is unknown.

For TCR beta, libraries came from quantitative 5'-RACE with molecular barcodes. TCRdb used MiXCR to reprocess the 5' RACE reads, holding one entry per CDR3 protein. Here the sample spans about 160,000 distinct CDR3 sequences, 18% being singletons. This sequence was found in a male donor with ankylosing spondylitis or in good health (not recorded which). The sequenced sample was blood, either unsorted or a sorted T cell fraction (not recorded which). V usage is TRBV2 and J usage is TRBJ2-1; 7 nucleotides line up with TRBD2. The CDR3 reads CASSASGVDNEQFF. CDR3 DNA: TGTGCCAGCAGTGCCAGCGGGGTAGACAATGAGCAGTTCTTC.